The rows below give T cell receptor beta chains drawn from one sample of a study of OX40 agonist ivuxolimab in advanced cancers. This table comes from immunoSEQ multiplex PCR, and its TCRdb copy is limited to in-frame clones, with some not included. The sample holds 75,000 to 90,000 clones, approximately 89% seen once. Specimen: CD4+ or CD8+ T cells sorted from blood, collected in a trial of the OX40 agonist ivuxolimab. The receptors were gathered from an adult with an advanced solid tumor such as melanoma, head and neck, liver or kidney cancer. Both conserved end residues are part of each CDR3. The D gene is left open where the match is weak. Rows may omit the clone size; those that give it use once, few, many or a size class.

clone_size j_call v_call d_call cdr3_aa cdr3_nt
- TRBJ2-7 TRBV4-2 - CASSPYVSGNSYEQYF TGTGCCAGCAGCCCCTATGTCAGCGGAAACTCCTACGAGCAGTACTTC
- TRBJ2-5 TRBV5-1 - CASSLEGGPQETQYF TGCGCCAGCAGCTTGGAGGGTGGGCCCCAAGAGACCCAGTACTTC
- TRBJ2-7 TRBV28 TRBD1 CASRPGTGILSIHEQYF TGTGCCAGCAGGCCCGGGACAGGGATTCTTTCGATCCACGAGCAGTACTTC
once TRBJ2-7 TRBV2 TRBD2 CASSAPAGGPGTYEQYF TGTGCCAGCAGTGCTCCAGCGGGGGGGCCCGGCACCTACGAGCAGTACTTC
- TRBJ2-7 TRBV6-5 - CASRETGKPYEQYF TGTGCCAGCAGGGAAACAGGGAAACCCTACGAGCAGTACTTC
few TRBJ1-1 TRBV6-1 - CASSELGWGLTEAFF TGTGCCAGCAGTGAACTTGGTTGGGGGCTAACTGAAGCTTTCTTT
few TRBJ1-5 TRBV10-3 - CATGRNNQPQHF TGTGCCACGGGACGGAACAATCAGCCCCAGCATTTT
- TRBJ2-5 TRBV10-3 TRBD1 CAISGTGQETQYF TGTGCCATCAGCGGGACAGGACAAGAGACCCAGTACTTC
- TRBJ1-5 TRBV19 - CASSQDRSNQPQHF TGTGCCAGTAGTCAGGACAGAAGTAATCAGCCCCAGCATTTT
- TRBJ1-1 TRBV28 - CASSLAGLSTEAFF TGTGCCAGCAGTTTAGCCGGGCTTAGCACTGAAGCTTTCTTT
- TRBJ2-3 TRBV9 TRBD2 CASSTSGGAPSTDTQYF TGTGCCAGCAGTACTAGCGGGGGGGCCCCTAGCACAGATACGCAGTATTTT
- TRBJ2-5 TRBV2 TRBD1 CASATRTGTQETQYF TGTGCCAGCGCCACCCGGACAGGGACTCAAGAGACCCAGTACTTC
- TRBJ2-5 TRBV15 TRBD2 CATSRGPSGGAGETQYF TGTGCCACCAGCAGAGGTCCTAGCGGGGGGGCAGGGGAGACCCAGTACTTC
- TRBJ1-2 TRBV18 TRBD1 CASSLDRDYGYTF TGTGCCAGCTCACTTGACAGGGACTATGGCTACACCTTC
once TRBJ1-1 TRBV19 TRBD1 CASTPTGDRAEAFF TGTGCCAGTACCCCGACAGGGGATCGGGCTGAAGCTTTCTTT
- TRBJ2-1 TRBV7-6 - CASSLGGGPYNEQFF TGTGCCAGCAGCTTAGGGGGTGGGCCCTACAATGAGCAGTTCTTC
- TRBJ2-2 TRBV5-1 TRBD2 CASSSSGGAPTGELFF TGCGCCAGCAGCTCCAGCGGGGGCGCCCCCACCGGGGAGCTGTTTTTT
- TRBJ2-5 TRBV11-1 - CASSLNFGARETQYF TGTGCCAGCAGCTTAAATTTTGGGGCAAGAGAGACCCAGTACTTC
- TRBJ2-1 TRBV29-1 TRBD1 CSGTGTGNNEQFF TGCAGCGGAACCGGGACAGGGAACAATGAGCAGTTCTTC
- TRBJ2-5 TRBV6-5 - CASTRTDQETQYF TGTGCCAGCACGAGGACGGATCAAGAGACCCAGTACTTC
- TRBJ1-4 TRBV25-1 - CASSDVEGEKLFF TGTGCCAGCAGTGACGTGGAGGGGGAAAAACTGTTTTTT
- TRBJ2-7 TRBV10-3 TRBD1 CAISPGQGINEQYF TGTGCCATCAGCCCGGGACAGGGTATAAACGAGCAGTACTTC
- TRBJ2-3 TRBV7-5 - CVRSDQRGGPVDTQYF TGTGTCAGAAGCGACCAGCGGGGGGGCCCGGTAGATACGCAGTATTTT
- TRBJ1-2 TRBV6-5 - CASSSAYGYTF TGTGCCAGCAGTTCCGCGTATGGCTACACCTTC
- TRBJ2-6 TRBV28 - CASRPGGANVLTF TGTGCCAGCAGACCCGGAGGGGCCAACGTCCTGACTTTC
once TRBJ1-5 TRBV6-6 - CASSYVGDQPQHF TGTGCCAGCAGTTATGTGGGCGATCAGCCCCAGCATTTT
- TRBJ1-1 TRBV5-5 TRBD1 CASSSTGIMNTEAFF TGTGCCAGCAGCTCGACAGGGATCATGAACACTGAAGCTTTCTTT
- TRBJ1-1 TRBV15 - CATSRRANTEAFF TGTGCCACCAGCAGAAGGGCCAACACTGAAGCTTTCTTT
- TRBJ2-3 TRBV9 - CASSALSGRAQRTDTQYF TGTGCCAGCAGCGCCTTGTCCGGACGGGCACAACGCACAGATACGCAGTATTTT
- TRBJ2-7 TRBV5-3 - CARSLNSTSSSYF TGTGCCAGAAGCTTGAACAGCACAAGCAGTTCATACTTC
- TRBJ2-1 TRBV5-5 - CASNTYYNEQFF TGTGCCAGCAACACATACTACAATGAGCAGTTCTTC
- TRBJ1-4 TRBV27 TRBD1 CASSSPPGQGVEKLFF TGTGCCAGCAGCTCCCCGCCGGGACAGGGGGTAGAAAAACTGTTTTTT
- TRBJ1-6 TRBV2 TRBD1 CASIGTGGIYNSPLHF TGTGCCAGCATCGGGACAGGGGGCATCTATAATTCACCCCTCCACTTT
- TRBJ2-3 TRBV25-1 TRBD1 CASSADRGGTSTDTQYF TGTGCCAGCAGTGCCGACAGGGGGGGTACTAGCACAGATACGCAGTATTTT
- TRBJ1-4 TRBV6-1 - CASRGGAGEKLFF TGTGCCAGCAGGGGGGGGGCAGGAGAAAAACTGTTTTTT
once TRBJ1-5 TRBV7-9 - CASSLDRGQPQHF TGTGCCAGCAGCTTAGATCGGGGTCAGCCCCAGCATTTT
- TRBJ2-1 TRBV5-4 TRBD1 CASSFRQGAIHEQFF TGTGCCAGCAGCTTTCGTCAGGGGGCGATTCATGAGCAGTTCTTC
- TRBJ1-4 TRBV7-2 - CASSLPGRGGEKLFF TGTGCCAGCAGCTTGCCGGGTAGGGGGGGTGAAAAACTGTTTTTT
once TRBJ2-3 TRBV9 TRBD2 CASSDGTSGGAADTQYF TGTGCCAGCAGCGACGGGACTAGCGGGGGGGCCGCAGATACGCAGTATTTT
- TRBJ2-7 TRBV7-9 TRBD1 CASRQQGSYEQYF TGTGCCAGCAGACAACAGGGGTCCTACGAGCAGTACTTC
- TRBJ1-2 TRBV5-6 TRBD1 CASSMWDRVNYGYTF TGTGCCAGCAGCATGTGGGACAGGGTCAACTATGGCTACACCTTC
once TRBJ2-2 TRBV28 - CASSLGSSDTGELFF TGTGCCAGCAGTTTGGGCAGTTCGGACACCGGGGAGCTGTTTTTT
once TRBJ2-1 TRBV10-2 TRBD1 CASSGWGQQSYNEQFF TGCGCCAGCAGTGGCTGGGGACAGCAATCATACAATGAGCAGTTCTTC
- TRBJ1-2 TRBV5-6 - CASSFRGNGYTF TGTGCCAGCAGCTTCCGGGGAAATGGCTACACCTTC
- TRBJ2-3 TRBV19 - CASSIPGRTGTQYF TGTGCCAGTAGTATTCCAGGGAGGACAGGTACGCAGTATTTT
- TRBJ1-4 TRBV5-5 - CASSAGGTMYEKLFF TGTGCCAGCAGCGCCGGAGGCACCATGTATGAAAAACTGTTTTTT
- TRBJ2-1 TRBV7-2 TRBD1 CASSLGQGQYNEQFF TGTGCCAGCAGCTTAGGACAGGGTCAATACAATGAGCAGTTCTTC
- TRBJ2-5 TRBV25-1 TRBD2 CASRARTSGGAETQYF TGTGCCAGCAGAGCTAGGACTAGCGGGGGGGCAGAGACCCAGTACTTC
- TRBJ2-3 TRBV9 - CASSVPSTDTQYF TGTGCCAGCAGCGTGCCTAGCACAGATACGCAGTATTTT
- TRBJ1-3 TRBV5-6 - CASSFRRGNTIYF TGTGCCAGCAGCTTCCGCAGGGGAAACACCATATATTTT
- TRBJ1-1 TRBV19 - CASSPARDRYTEAFF TGTGCCAGTAGTCCCGCCAGGGATCGCTACACTGAAGCTTTCTTT
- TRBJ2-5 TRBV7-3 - CASSLTIKETQYF TGTGCCAGCAGCTTAACAATAAAAGAGACCCAGTACTTC
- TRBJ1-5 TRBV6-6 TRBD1 CASCSPGQGNQPQHF TGTGCCAGCTGCTCGCCGGGACAGGGGAATCAGCCCCAGCATTTT
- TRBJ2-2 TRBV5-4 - CASSLGVLANTGELFF TGTGCCAGCAGCTTGGGGGTCTTAGCGAACACCGGGGAGCTGTTTTTT